A selection of T cell receptor beta chains follows, all from one sample in a study of OX40 agonist ivuxolimab in advanced cancers. The data were produced by immunoSEQ multiplex PCR, yet TCRdb's version contains in-frame clones alone and is incomplete. Of tens of thousands of clones detected, approximately 80% appear once; the ten largest clones hold approximately 1.5%. Material: CD4+ or CD8+ T cells sorted from blood, obtained in a trial of the OX40 agonist ivuxolimab. The receptors were gathered from an adult with an advanced solid tumor such as melanoma, head and neck, liver or kidney cancer. The CDR3 runs from the conserved cysteine through the conserved F or W. D genes are given only for firm matches. Some rows have no size entry. The others give once, few or many, or a class for an expanded clone.

length,D,J,V,size,DNA,CDR3
15,TRBD2,TRBJ2-2,TRBV30,-,TGTGCCTGGTCTTTAGCGGGGGCCTTCACCGGGGAGCTGCTTTTT,CAWSLAGAFTGELLF
12,-,TRBJ1-2,TRBV15,-,TGTGCCACCAGCAGAGATCATTATGGCTACACCTTC,CATSRDHYGYTF
14,-,TRBJ2-7,TRBV11-3,few,TGTGCCAGCAGCTTAGGGCGGAGTAGCGGCGAGCAGTACTTC,CASSLGRSSGEQYF
14,-,TRBJ1-2,TRBV27,-,TGTGCCAGCAGTTTATCTTGGGCCTCGGGGGGCTACACCTTC,CASSLSWASGGYTF
14,-,TRBJ2-2,TRBV19,-,TGTGCCAGTAGTATGACAGGGAACACCGGGGAGCTGTTTTTT,CASSMTGNTGELFF
16,TRBD2,TRBJ2-5,TRBV12-5,-,TGTGCTAGTGGCCTTGGACTAGCGGGGGGCAGAGAGACCCAGTACTTC,CASGLGLAGGRETQYF
13,-,TRBJ2-5,TRBV30,-,TGTGCCTGGACCATTAGTGGTCAAGAGACCCAGTACTTC,CAWTISGQETQYF
14,TRBD1,TRBJ1-6,TRBV27,-,TGTGCCAGCAGACCGACAGGGGGTCATTCACCCCTCCACTTT,CASRPTGGHSPLHF
15,-,TRBJ1-4,TRBV2,-,TGTGCCAGCAGTAAGGATGCTTCAACTAATGAAAAACTGTTTTTT,CASSKDASTNEKLFF
19,TRBD1,TRBJ2-6,TRBV7-9,-,TGTGCCAGCAGCCGATGGTCGGGACAGGGGCAAACTGGGGCCAACGTCCTGACTTTC,CASSRWSGQGQTGANVLTF
12,-,TRBJ2-7,TRBV29-1,-,TGCAGCGTTGTCAGGGATGCTTACGAGCAGTACTTC,CSVVRDAYEQYF
14,-,TRBJ2-3,TRBV18,-,TGTGCCAGCTCACCACGCCGGGACACAGATACGCAGTATTTT,CASSPRRDTDTQYF
14,-,TRBJ1-4,TRBV2,few,TGTGCCAGCAGTGCGGGTACGACTAATGAAAAACTGTTTTTT,CASSAGTTNEKLFF
14,-,TRBJ1-6,TRBV30,-,TGTGCCTGGAGCTCGGCAGCTAATAATTCACCCCTCCACTTT,CAWSSAANNSPLHF
13,-,TRBJ1-2,TRBV11-1,-,TGTGCCAGCAGTCCTGCGGGCTTCTATGGCTACACCTTC,CASSPAGFYGYTF
17,TRBD1,TRBJ1-1,TRBV6-4,-,TGTGCCAGCAGAGACCCTAGACCAGACGGGACAGACACTGAAGCTTTCTTT,CASRDPRPDGTDTEAFF
19,-,TRBJ1-1,TRBV6-1,-,TGTGCCAGCAGTGAAGGTTGGAGCTCAGGGCGGGGAATGAACACTGAAGCTTTCTTT,CASSEGWSSGRGMNTEAFF
15,TRBD2,TRBJ2-1,TRBV11-2,-,TGTGCCAGCAGCTTAGAACTAGCGGGAGTAAATGAGCAGTTCTTC,CASSLELAGVNEQFF
15,TRBD1,TRBJ2-7,TRBV27,-,TGTGCCAGCAGTGAACAGGGGGCCCTCTCCTACGAGCAGTACTTC,CASSEQGALSYEQYF
13,-,TRBJ2-3,TRBV14,-,TGTGCCAGCAGCCAAGAAGGTCTTAGTACGCAGTATTTT,CASSQEGLSTQYF
15,TRBD1,TRBJ1-4,TRBV19,-,TGTGCCAGTAGTATAGGGGGGACAGGGGATGAAAAACTGTTTTTT,CASSIGGTGDEKLFF
14,TRBD1,TRBJ1-1,TRBV6-5,once,TGTGCCAGCAGTTACGCGACAGGGGGAACTGAAGCTTTCTTT,CASSYATGGTEAFF
14,TRBD1,TRBJ2-7,TRBV9,-,TGTGCCAGCAGCCCCCAAGACAGGGCCTACGAGCAGTACTTC,CASSPQDRAYEQYF
13,-,TRBJ1-5,TRBV6-6,-,TGTGCCAGCAGCCAGCCAGCTAGTGGTTCCAAGCATTTT,CASSQPASGSKHF
14,-,TRBJ1-5,TRBV4-3,-,TGCGCCAGCAGCGACCGACTCAGCAATCAGCCCCAGCATTTT,CASSDRLSNQPQHF
16,TRBD2,TRBJ2-3,TRBV18,-,TGTGCCAGCTCACTGTCTAGCGGGAGAGGCACAGATACGCAGTATTTT,CASSLSSGRGTDTQYF
15,TRBD1,TRBJ2-1,TRBV5-6,-,TGTGCCAGCAGCCTGAGTACAGGGGCGGACAATGAGCAGTTCTTC,CASSLSTGADNEQFF
13,-,TRBJ2-7,TRBV11-3,-,TGTGCCAGCAGCTTTTTAGCGGTCTACGAGCAGTACTTC,CASSFLAVYEQYF
15,-,TRBJ1-5,TRBV5-5,-,TGTGCCAGCAGCTTGGAACATACAAGCAATCAGCCCCAGCATTTT,CASSLEHTSNQPQHF